This T cell receptor (beta chain) comes out of a study of blood T cell repertoires in COVID-19. Per germline, CDR1 LGHNA and CDR2 YSLEER. V dropped 5 bases and J dropped 7; count of bases not matched to a gene: 9. The CDR3 has 15 amino acids. This table comes from immunoSEQ multiplex PCR, and its TCRdb copy is limited to in-frame clones, with some not included. Found here are 99,000 or so clones, about 75% of them singletons; the top ten hold approximately 20%. This clone was detected only a few times. Sequencing was done on a sample of peripheral blood. The chain is built from TRBV4-3 and TRBJ2-5; 11 nucleotides agree with TRBD1. The source is a woman in her 70s with acute or convalescent COVID-19. The CDR3 region is CASSAQFGQGATQYF. Written as DNA, the CDR3 is TGCGCCAGCAGCGCTCAATTCGGACAGGGGGCGACCCAGTACTTC.